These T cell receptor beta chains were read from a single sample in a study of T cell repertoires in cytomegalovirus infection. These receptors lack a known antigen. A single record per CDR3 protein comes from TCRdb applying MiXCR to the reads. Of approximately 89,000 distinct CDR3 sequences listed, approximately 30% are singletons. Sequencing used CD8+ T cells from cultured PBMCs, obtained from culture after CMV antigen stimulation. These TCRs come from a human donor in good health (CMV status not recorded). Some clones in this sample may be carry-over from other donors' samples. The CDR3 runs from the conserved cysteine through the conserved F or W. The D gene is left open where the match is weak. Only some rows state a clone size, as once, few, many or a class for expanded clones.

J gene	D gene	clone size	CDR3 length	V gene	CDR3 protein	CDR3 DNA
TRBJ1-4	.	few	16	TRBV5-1	CASSPSFVTTNEKLFF	TGCGCCAGCAGCCCTTCTTTCGTAACAACTAATGAAAAACTGTTTTTT
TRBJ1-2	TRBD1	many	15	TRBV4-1	CASSQTGTGDYGYTF	TGCGCCAGCAGCCAAACCGGGACAGGTGACTATGGCTACACCTTC
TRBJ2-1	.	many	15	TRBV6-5	CASSYSGFLYNEQFF	TGTGCCAGCAGTTACTCCGGGTTTCTCTACAATGAGCAGTTCTTC
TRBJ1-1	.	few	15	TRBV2	CASTPRRQANTEAFF	TGTGCCAGCACCCCCCGGCGACAGGCGAACACTGAAGCTTTCTTT
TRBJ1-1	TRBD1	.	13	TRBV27	CASTEGGQAEAFF	TGTGCCAGCACCGAGGGAGGACAGGCTGAAGCTTTCTTT
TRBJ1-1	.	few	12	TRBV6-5	CASLGANTEAFF	TGTGCCAGCCTGGGGGCGAACACTGAAGCTTTCTTT
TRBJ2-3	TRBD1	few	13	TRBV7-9	CASSRTGEDTQYF	TGTGCCAGCAGCCGAACAGGGGAGGATACGCAGTATTTT
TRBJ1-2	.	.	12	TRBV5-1	CASSLEGNGYTF	TGCGCCAGCAGCTTGGAGGGAAATGGCTACACCTTC
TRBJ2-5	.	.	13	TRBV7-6	CASSFQAPETQYF	TGTGCCAGCAGCTTCCAGGCTCCAGAGACCCAGTACTTC
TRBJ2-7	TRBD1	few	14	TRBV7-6	CASSLGDRVYEQYF	TGTGCCAGCAGCTTAGGCGACAGGGTATACGAGCAGTACTTC
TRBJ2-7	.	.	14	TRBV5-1	CASSRGFGTYEQYF	TGCGCCAGCAGCCGAGGTTTTGGGACATACGAGCAGTACTTC
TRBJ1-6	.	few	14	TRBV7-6	CASSQHPGAGTLHF	TGTGCCAGCAGCCAACACCCGGGGGCAGGCACCCTCCACTTT
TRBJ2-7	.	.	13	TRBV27	CASSRQVSYEQYF	TGTGCCAGCAGTCGACAGGTCAGCTACGAGCAGTACTTC
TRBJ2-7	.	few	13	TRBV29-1	CSVHNREVDEQYF	TGCAGCGTGCACAACCGGGAAGTCGACGAGCAGTACTTC
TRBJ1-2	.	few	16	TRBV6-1	CASSETPGGGAYGYTF	TGTGCCAGCAGTGAAACCCCGGGAGGGGGGGCCTATGGCTACACCTTC
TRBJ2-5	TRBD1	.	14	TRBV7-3	CASSMTGDQETQYF	TGTGCCAGCAGCATGACAGGGGACCAAGAGACCCAGTACTTC
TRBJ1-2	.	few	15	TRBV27	CASSSLQGSNYGYTF	TGTGCCAGCAGTTCACTTCAGGGGTCTAACTATGGCTACACCTTC
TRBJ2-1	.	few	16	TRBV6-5	CASRPQTGSLYNEQFF	TGTGCCAGCAGGCCCCAGACAGGTTCCCTCTACAATGAGCAGTTCTTC
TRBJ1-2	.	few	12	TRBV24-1	CATSRDNWGYTF	TGTGCCACCAGCCGGGACAATTGGGGCTACACCTTC
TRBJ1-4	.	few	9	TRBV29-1	CRKGEKLFF	TGCAGGAAAGGGGAAAAACTGTTTTTT
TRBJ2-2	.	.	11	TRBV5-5	CACEDTGELFF	TGTGCCTGCGAGGACACCGGGGAGCTGTTTTTT
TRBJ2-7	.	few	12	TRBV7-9	CASRDGSYEQYF	TGTGCCAGCAGGGACGGCTCCTACGAGCAGTACTTC
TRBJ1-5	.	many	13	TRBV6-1	CASSEALGQPQHF	TGTGCCAGCAGTGAAGCGCTAGGTCAGCCCCAGCATTTT
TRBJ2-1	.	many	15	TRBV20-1	CSARALPSSYNEQFF	TGCAGTGCTAGAGCCCTGCCAAGCTCCTACAATGAGCAGTTCTTC
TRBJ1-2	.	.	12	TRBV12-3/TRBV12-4	CASSPGRYGYTF	TGTGCCAGCAGTCCCGGACGGTACGGCTACACCTTC
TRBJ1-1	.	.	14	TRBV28	CASIRIYMNTEAFF	TGTGCCAGCATAAGGATCTACATGAACACTGAAGCTTTCTTT
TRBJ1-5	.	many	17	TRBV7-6	CASSPWGSGRSNQPQHF	TGTGCCAGCAGCCCATGGGGGTCGGGTCGTAGCAATCAGCCCCAGCATTTT
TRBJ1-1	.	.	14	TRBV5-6	CASSQGVLNTEAFF	TGTGCCAGCAGCCAAGGGGTGCTGAACACTGAAGCTTTCTTT
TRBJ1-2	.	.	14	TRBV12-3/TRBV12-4	CASSLAGSNYGYTF	TGTGCCAGCAGTTTAGCAGGAAGTAACTATGGCTACACCTTC
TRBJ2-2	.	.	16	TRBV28	CASSLSLELHTGELFF	TGTGCCAGCAGTTTGTCACTAGAATTACACACCGGGGAGCTGTTTTTT
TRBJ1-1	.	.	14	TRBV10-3	CAISESGQGGEAFF	TGTGCCATCAGTGAGTCGGGGCAGGGAGGCGAAGCTTTCTTT
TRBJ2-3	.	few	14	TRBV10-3	CAISEETRTDTQYF	TGTGCCATCAGTGAAGAGACTCGCACAGATACGCAGTATTTT
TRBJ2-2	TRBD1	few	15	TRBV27	CASSPRTGGSGELFF	TGTGCCAGCAGTCCGCGGACAGGGGGCTCCGGGGAGCTGTTTTTT
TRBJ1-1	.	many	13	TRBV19	CASSIGGTSEAFF	TGTGCCAGTAGTATAGGCGGGACTTCTGAAGCTTTCTTT
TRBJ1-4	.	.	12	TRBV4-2	CASSQLGEKLFF	TGTGCCAGCAGCCAACTGGGGGAAAAACTGTTTTTT
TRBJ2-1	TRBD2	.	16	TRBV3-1	CASSNPWAGVRDEQFF	TGTGCCAGCAGCAATCCGTGGGCGGGGGTAAGGGATGAGCAGTTCTTC
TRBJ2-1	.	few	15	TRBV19	CASSIEESSYNEQFF	TGTGCCAGTAGTATAGAGGAAAGCTCCTACAATGAGCAGTTCTTC
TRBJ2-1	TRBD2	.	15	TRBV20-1	CSARDPLAGDNEQFF	TGCAGTGCTAGAGATCCGCTAGCGGGGGACAATGAGCAGTTCTTC
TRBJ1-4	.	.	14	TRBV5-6	CASSFRTDVGELFF	TGTGCCAGCAGCTTCCGGACGGACGTTGGTGAACTGTTTTTT
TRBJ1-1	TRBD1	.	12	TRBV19	CASRTGVTEAFF	TGTGCCAGTAGGACAGGGGTCACTGAAGCTTTCTTT
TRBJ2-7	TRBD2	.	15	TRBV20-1	CSARFAGGPSYEQYF	TGCAGTGCTAGGTTTGCGGGGGGGCCCTCCTACGAGCAGTACTTC